Listed below are T cell receptor beta chains from one sample, sequenced in a study of blood T cell repertoires in COVID-19. The protocol was immunoSEQ multiplex PCR, while the TCRdb copy is restricted to in-frame clones and leaves out a portion. The sample consists of under 300,000 clones, roughly 88% of them appearing once. Material for sequencing was peripheral blood. The receptors were gathered from a man older than 75 with acute or convalescent COVID-19. Each CDR3 is given without its conserved first and last residue. The D gene is left open where the match is weak. Only part of the rows carry a size: once, few, many, or a class if the clone is expanded.

d_call: TRBD1; j_call: TRBJ1-4; v_call: TRBV5-1; clone_size: .; cdr3_aa: ASRIGTVNEKLF
d_call: .; j_call: TRBJ1-3; v_call: TRBV19; clone_size: .; cdr3_aa: ASSPGGQGTGNTIY
d_call: TRBD1; j_call: TRBJ2-1; v_call: TRBV25-1; clone_size: .; cdr3_aa: ASRTGSSYNEQF
d_call: TRBD1; j_call: TRBJ2-1; v_call: TRBV28; clone_size: .; cdr3_aa: ASSQSADRGEQF
d_call: TRBD1; j_call: TRBJ1-2; v_call: TRBV5-6; clone_size: .; cdr3_aa: ASRDGTGRNYGYT
d_call: .; j_call: TRBJ2-1; v_call: TRBV23-1; clone_size: .; cdr3_aa: ASSPKGGRSYNEQF
d_call: .; j_call: TRBJ1-5; v_call: TRBV24-1; clone_size: .; cdr3_aa: ATSDGRKPEDQPQH
d_call: .; j_call: TRBJ1-5; v_call: TRBV3-1/TRBV3-2; clone_size: once; cdr3_aa: ASSRGGAGDQPQH
d_call: TRBD1; j_call: TRBJ1-6; v_call: TRBV6-4; clone_size: .; cdr3_aa: ASSVRTGSNSPLH
d_call: .; j_call: TRBJ2-2; v_call: TRBV5-8; clone_size: .; cdr3_aa: ASSAGLVAGELF
d_call: .; j_call: TRBJ1-4; v_call: TRBV28; clone_size: few; cdr3_aa: ASSLRRVRTNEKLF
d_call: TRBD1; j_call: TRBJ1-1; v_call: TRBV28; clone_size: .; cdr3_aa: AGKTGGAAEAF
d_call: .; j_call: TRBJ1-3; v_call: TRBV7-8; clone_size: .; cdr3_aa: ASSLVVWTELRRTGNTIY
d_call: .; j_call: TRBJ1-3; v_call: TRBV14; clone_size: .; cdr3_aa: ASSYRSSGNTIY
d_call: TRBD2; j_call: TRBJ2-7; v_call: TRBV3-1/TRBV3-2; clone_size: .; cdr3_aa: ASSFGQAGPYEQY
d_call: TRBD1; j_call: TRBJ1-5; v_call: TRBV7-2; clone_size: .; cdr3_aa: ASSRAGTGNNQPQH
d_call: TRBD1; j_call: TRBJ2-7; v_call: TRBV27; clone_size: .; cdr3_aa: ASSSPDRGTYEQY
d_call: .; j_call: TRBJ2-1; v_call: TRBV13; clone_size: .; cdr3_aa: ASSLGQYSYNEQF
d_call: TRBD1; j_call: TRBJ1-2; v_call: TRBV2; clone_size: .; cdr3_aa: ASSRSGTGIDYT
d_call: TRBD1; j_call: TRBJ1-6; v_call: TRBV11-2; clone_size: .; cdr3_aa: ASSRGQNSPLH